These 27 T cell receptor beta chains share one sample of origin, sequenced in a study of T-cell reconstitution after alpha-beta-depleted transplantation in children. Study conclusions and caveats: Alpha-beta T cells about two months after transplant reportedly derived from several hundred expanded graft clones.

What these receptors recognize is not known. For TCRbeta, the library was prepared with unique molecular identifiers. Each CDR3 protein is one row after TCRdb ran MiXCR on the PCR reads. The sample shows tens of thousands of distinct CDR3 sequences, under 7.5% of them seen only once. The specimen was peripheral blood, collected 60 days after TCRalphabeta/CD19-depleted stem cell transplant. These receptors all come from a child under two years old who had a stem cell transplant for acute myeloid leukemia, so the T cells may come from the graft donor.

This clonotype was seen ten or more times. The V gene is TRBV15, the J gene TRBJ1-5, with 7 positions matching TRBD1. V dropped 8 bases and J dropped 0; count of bases not matched to a gene: 7. The CDR3 sequence is 15 residues long. In germline, CDR1 is LNHNV, CDR2 YYDKDF (reference sequence). The CDR3 region is CATGDSVYSNQPQHF. The CDR3 nucleotides are TGTGCCACCGGGGACAGCGTATATAGCAATCAGCCCCAGCATTTT.

This clonotype occurred many times. V is TRBV5-1 and J is TRBJ2-1, with 13 bases that match TRBD2. V lost 4 bases and J lost 10; bases outside the gene matches: 8. CDR1 SGHRS and CDR2 YFSETQ come from the germline V gene. CDR3 length: 15 residues. CDR3 nucleotide sequence: TGCGCCAGCAGCCCCGGGACTAGCGGGGTCAGAGAGCAGTTCTTC. Translating it yields CASSPGTSGVREQFF.

The chain combines TRBV10-3 with TRBJ2-3; 14 bases line up with TRBD2. Germline CDR1 and CDR2: ENHRY and SYGVKD. This CDR3 is built from 19 residues. The V gene end was trimmed by 2 bases and the J gene end by 0 bases; junction bases not matched to a gene: 7. CDR3 sequence reads: CAISEGLAGGVVSTDTQYF. In DNA form, the CDR3 reads TGTGCCATCAGTGAGGGACTAGCGGGAGGCGTTGTTAGCACAGATACGCAGTATTTT.

This clonotype has a count of ten or more. This chain links TRBV10-3 with TRBJ2-7, with D tentatively TRBD2 (6 bases). V dropped 2 bases and J dropped 4 bases, with 12 bases sitting between them. The CDR3 covers 14 residues. Germline CDR1 reads ENHRY; CDR2 reads SYGVKD. The CDR3 DNA sequence: TGTGCCATCAGTGAGCCCATAGGGACTTACGAGCAGTACTTC. It codes for CAISEPIGTYEQYF.

This clonotype was seen ten or more times. The rearrangement uses TRBV28 and TRBJ2-7, with D unclear. The CDR3 contains 15 residues. V lost 6 bases and J lost 5, with 20 bases in between. CDR1 and CDR2 from the germline V gene are MDHEN and SYDVKM. The CDR3 spells CASSLDYLPRNEQYF. CDR3 DNA sequence: TGTGCCAGCAGCCTGGATTACCTACCGAGGAACGAGCAGTACTTC.

In its sample, this clonotype was seen many times. The V gene is TRBV7-9, the J gene TRBJ1-1; D is ambiguous. The CDR3 sequence is 14 residues long. With 3 bases removed from V and 7 bases from J, the gap between germline ends came to 15 bases. CDR1 is SEHNR and CDR2 is FQNEAQ in the germline V gene (reference sequence). As DNA, the CDR3 is TGTGCCAGCAGCTTCAAGGACTTGCGGGGTGAAGCTTTCTTT. Translating it yields CASSFKDLRGEAFF.

The rearrangement joins TRBV27 to TRBJ2-7, with TRBD2 as a possible D gene (6 bases). The germline V gene has CDR1 MNHEY and CDR2 SMNVEV (reference sequence). The germline V and J ends were trimmed by 5 bases and 5 bases, with 22 bases remaining between them. The CDR3 contains 16 residues. The CDR3 here is CASSATRRAGSDEQYF. CDR3 nucleotides: TGTGCCAGCAGTGCTACCCGGAGGGCCGGGAGCGACGAGCAGTACTTC.

A remark on this clonotype: The junction departs from the called germline gene at one end, perhaps through a read error. The chain uses TRBV27 and TRBJ2-7, with a tentative D call TRBD1 (5 bases). The length of the CDR3 is 14 residues. Germline lookup yields CDR1 MNHEY and CDR2 SMNVEV (reference sequence). The CDR3 DNA sequence: TGTGCCAGCAGTCTATCAGGGATCTCCTACGAGCAGTACTTC. It codes for CASSLSGISYEQYF.

This clonotype was found many times. The chain has TRBV14 and TRBJ1-1, with TRBD1 as a possible D gene (6 bases). The germline CDR1 and CDR2 sequences are SGHDN and FVKESK. This CDR3 has 16 residues. Trimming pared 4 bases from V and 5 bases from J, leaving 20 bases between. The CDR3 DNA sequence: TGTGCCAGCAGCCCCTTCTTCCGAGACAGGAAGACTGAAGCTTTCTTT. Translated: CASSPFFRDRKTEAFF.

There are many counts of this clonotype. The chain employs TRBV4-3 and TRBJ1-4; 7 bases line up with TRBD1. The CDR3 has 15 amino acids. The V and J ends lost 8 bases and 2 bases, in that order; junction bases with no gene match: 8. CDR1 is LGHNA and CDR2 is YSLEER in the germline V gene. CDR3 sequence: CASRRQGATNEKLFF. CDR3 nucleotide sequence: TGCGCCAGCCGCCGACAGGGTGCGACTAATGAAAAACTGTTTTTT.

By share, this clonotype counts as medium-sized. CDR3 region: CASKASGETQYF. The DNA for the CDR3 is TGTGCCAGCAAGGCTAGTGGAGAGACCCAGTACTTC. The chain combines TRBV6-1 with TRBJ2-5, with no clear D. The length of the CDR3 is 12 residues. V shed 7 bases and J shed 4 bases, with 10 bases lying between them. The germline V gene encodes CDR1 MNHNS and CDR2 SASEGT.

This clonotype was recorded many times. V is TRBV4-1 and J is TRBJ1-2; unclear D gene. CDR3 length: 14 amino acids. The germline V and J ends were trimmed by 0 bases and 4 bases, with 9 bases remaining between them. Looked up from germline, CDR1 is MGHRA and CDR2 is YSYEKL. The CDR3 protein is CASSQEGLFYGYTF. DNA for the CDR3: TGCGCCAGCAGCCAAGAAGGGCTGTTCTATGGCTACACCTTC.

For this clonotype: Being one base from a much bigger clone, this may be a read error. This chain connects TRBV6-1 to TRBJ2-1, with D perhaps matching TRBD1 (8 bases). The germline V gene encodes CDR1 MNHNS and CDR2 SASEGT. The CDR3 runs 13 residues. V lost 7 bases to trimming and J lost 10 bases, with 17 bases between them. The CDR3 DNA follows: TGTGCCAGCAACCTACAGGGGGGAGGGGAGCAGTTCTTC. Translated, it gives CASNLQGGGEQFF.

This clonotype was seen ten or more times. The rearrangement links TRBV12-3 or TRBV12-4 to TRBJ2-1, with TRBD2 matching 10 bases. V was pared by 2 bases and J by 5 bases, with 6 bases of the junction left unmatched. CDR3 size: 16 residues. The DNA for the CDR3 is TGTGCCAGCAGTTTAAGCTCTAGCGGGGGTCACAATGAGCAGTTCTTC. It translates to CASSLSSSGGHNEQFF.

Ten or more counts support this clonotype. The chain combines TRBV2 with TRBJ2-5; 9 bases are a match to TRBD1. There are 13 residues in the CDR3. In germline, CDR1 is SNHLY, CDR2 FYNNEI. Trimming cost V 6 bases and J 5 bases; bases outside gene matches: 4. The CDR3 region has the DNA TGTGCCAGCAGACAGGGGGCGGGGGAGACCCAGTACTTC. Its protein is CASRQGAGETQYF.

This clonotype was detected many times. CDR3 sequence (DNA): TGTGCCAGCAGTGGACTAGCGGGGCTCCAAGAGACCCAGTACTTC. The encoded protein is CASSGLAGLQETQYF. The V gene is TRBV2, the J gene TRBJ2-5, with 11 positions matching TRBD2. V lost 4 bases, J lost 1 base, and 2 bases stayed unmatched. Germline V gene lookup returns CDR1 SNHLY and CDR2 FYNNEI. This CDR3 is 15 amino acids long.

This clonotype was seen at least ten times. The V call is TRBV5-1, the J call TRBJ1-4; perhaps TRBD1 as D (6 bases). The CDR3 has 16 amino acids. Trimming removed 4 bases from V and 3 bases from J, with 16 bases in between. CDR1 SGHRS and CDR2 YFSETQ come from the germline V gene. Here the CDR3 DNA reads TGCGCCAGCAGCCCTAAAGAAGGGGGATCTAATGAAAAACTGTTTTTT. It codes for CASSPKEGGSNEKLFF.

This clonotype has at least ten counts. This rearrangement joins TRBV5-1 to TRBJ2-4, with 9 bases lining up with TRBD1. The CDR3 is made up of 14 amino acids. V dropped 4 bases and J dropped 5; count of bases not matched to a gene: 4. Germline V CDR1 and CDR2: SGHRS, YFSETQ. CDR3 nucleotides: TGCGCCAGCAGCCCCCGGACAGGGGAAAACATTCAGTACTTC. Translated, it gives CASSPRTGENIQYF.

There are many counts of this clonotype. This chain joins TRBV7-3 and TRBJ2-7; 8 nucleotides line up with TRBD2. The V segment lost 5 bases and the J segment 5 bases; nucleotides outside the gene matches: 8. This CDR3 contains 14 residues. Germline CDR1 and CDR2: SGHTA and FQGTGA. The CDR3 is CASSLEVAGNEQYF. CDR3 nucleotides: TGTGCCAGCAGCCTCGAGGTAGCGGGGAACGAGCAGTACTTC.

The sample holds many counts of this clonotype. The V gene is TRBV7-2, the J gene TRBJ2-1; a possible D gene is TRBD2 (5 bases). This CDR3 contains 16 residues. Trimming removed 1 base from V and 4 bases from J, with 14 bases in between. The V gene's germline CDR1 is SGHTA and CDR2 FQGNSA. CDR3 residues: CASSLDSRRAYNEQFF. DNA of the CDR3: TGTGCCAGCAGCTTAGACTCACGGCGGGCATACAATGAGCAGTTCTTC.

This clonotype showed up many times. This chain uses TRBV9 with TRBJ2-7, with D perhaps matching TRBD1 or TRBD2 (5 bases each). This CDR3 contains 13 residues. Germline values: CDR1 SGDLS, CDR2 YYNGEE. Trimming removed 0 bases at V and 4 bases at J, with 8 bases between. The CDR3 region has the DNA TGTGCCAGCAGCGTAGCGTGGGGGTACGAGCAGTACTTC. Translated, it gives CASSVAWGYEQYF. Combining the CDR3 with reference TRBV9 and TRBJ2-7 gives the whole variable domain DSGVTQTPKHLITATGQRVTLRCSPRSGDLSVYWYQQSLDQGLQFLIQYYNGEERAKGNILERFSAQQFPDLHSELNLSSLELGDSALYFCASSVAWGYEQYFGPGTRLTVT.

This clonotype was seen repeatedly, ten times or more. V is TRBV5-6 and J is TRBJ2-5; 7 positions agree with TRBD1. Germline trimming cut 4 bases from V and 2 bases from J; bases unmatched to any gene: 8. The CDR3 runs to 15 residues. Germline CDR1 reads SGHDT; CDR2 reads YYEEEE. The CDR3 loop is CASSPDRELQETQYF. The CDR3 region has the DNA TGTGCCAGCAGCCCTGACAGGGAGCTACAAGAGACCCAGTACTTC. The entire variable domain, with the rest obtained from reference TRBV5-6 and TRBJ2-5, is as follows: DAGVTQSPTHLIKTRGQQVTLRCSPKSGHDTVSWYQQALGQGPQFIFQYYEEEERQRGNFPDRFSGHQFPNYSSELNVNALLLGDSALYLCASSPDRELQETQYFGPGTRLLVL.

In this sample, this clonotype turned up many times. The rearrangement uses TRBV27 and TRBJ2-2; TRBD1 aligns across 7 bases. This CDR3 has 14 residues. V was pared by 4 bases and J by 4 bases, with 3 bases of the junction left unmatched. Germline V gene lookup returns CDR1 MNHEY and CDR2 SMNVEV (reference sequence). The CDR3 nucleotides are TGTGCCAGCAGTTGGGGACAGACCACCGGGGAGCTGTTTTTT. It is translated as CASSWGQTTGELFF.

This clonotype was detected ten times or more. The chain employs TRBV6-1 and TRBJ2-2; possibly TRBD2 for D (5 bases). V lost 6 bases to trimming and J lost 0 bases, with 14 bases between them. Per germline, CDR1 MNHNS and CDR2 SASEGT. The length of the CDR3 is 16 residues. In DNA, the CDR3 is TGTGCCAGCAGCTCCCGGACTGTTACGAACACCGGGGAGCTGTTTTTT. Its translation: CASSSRTVTNTGELFF.

This clonotype was detected many times. The chain combines TRBV29-1 with TRBJ2-7; 10 bases are a match to TRBD1. Per germline, CDR1 SQVTM and CDR2 ANQGSEA. V shed 8 bases and J 4 bases; nucleotides not matched to a gene: 8. The CDR3 has 13 residues. The CDR3 DNA reads as TGCAGCATCTTGACAGGGGGCTTGTACGAGCAGTACTTC. Its translation: CSILTGGLYEQYF.

This clonotype appeared many times. This chain joins TRBV13 and TRBJ2-7; 8 nucleotides align to TRBD2. There are 16 residues in the CDR3. Germline V gene sequence: CDR1 PRHDT, CDR2 FYEKMQ (reference sequence). Trimming at V came to 0 bases and at J to 1 base, leaving 5 bases not matched to a gene. CDR3 in DNA: TGTGCCAGCAGCTTAGGTGCGGGAGGTAGGTCCTACGAGCAGTACTTC. It encodes CASSLGAGGRSYEQYF.

On this clonotype: This may be a read error: a much more frequent sequence differs by one nucleotide. The rearrangement links TRBV5-4 to TRBJ1-1, with a weak D call TRBD1 (5 bases). Per the germline V gene, CDR1 is SGHNT and CDR2 is YYREEE (reference sequence). Between the trimmed V and J ends, which lost 0 bases and 6 bases, there was a span of 9 bases. The CDR3 covers 13 residues. The CDR3 coding sequence is TGTGCCAGCAGCTTGGGGGTGGGGGCTGAAGCTTTCTTT. Translated, it gives CASSLGVGAEAFF.